The T cell receptor (delta chain) described here comes from a study of fetal and pediatric gammadelta thymocytes (dated by TCRdb to 2021 to 2024). Describing the broader study: Previously published data and newly generated, unpublished data were combined in the bulk gammadelta thymocyte repertoires, which were used to strengthen a single-cell study of gammadelta thymocyte development. In total, the bulk gammadelta thymocyte repertoire set covered 10 or so subjects, made up of 7 pediatric thymus donors and 3 fetal thymus donors. The bulk gammadelta thymocyte repertoires combined unpublished data with previously published data (refs 27,28). Bulk TCR repertoire data were added to increase subject numbers and strengthen the CDR3 publicity analysis.

Sequencing used an Illumina MiSeq. The source study handled its data this way. For the publicity analysis, the Vgamma9Vdelta2 and nonVgamma9Vdelta2 bulk CDR3 files from each subject were merged to form one combined repertoire per subject. CDR3 publicity was given a score from 0 to 19 by checking each amino acid sequence across 9 single-cell datasets and fewer than twelve bulk repertoires with base R and dplyr. TCRdb reanalyzed the public reads with the CATT caller, and identical DNA sequences were merged afterwards. TCRdb, rather than the study authors, made the V and J calls. This sample holds more than 650 delta-chain clones; roughly 19% were observed only once. The ten largest clonotypes hold about 15% of the sample. In Singapore, elective pregnancy terminations performed for socio-psychological reasons at roughly 14 to 22 weeks estimated gestational age were the source of the fetal thymuses. All fetuses were judged to be structurally normal by ultrasound prior to termination and by gross morphological examination after termination. For staining, thymocytes received Zombie NIR viability dye along with antibodies against CD3 (UCHT1), TCRgammadelta (11F2), TCRVgamma9 (IMMU360) and TCRVdelta2 (IMMU389). Bulk TRD and TRG CDR3 repertoires were produced separately from sorted Vgamma9Vdelta2 and nonVgamma9Vdelta2 gammadelta thymocytes taken from human fetal and pediatric thymuses. Thymic cell suspensions from fetal and post-natal thymuses were prepared as previously described. NonVgamma9Vdelta2 thymocytes were sorted as CD3+ gammadeltaTCR+ cells that did not have the Vgamma9+Vdelta2+ phenotype. Cells were sorted on a FACS Aria III cell sorter (BD Biosciences).

Broad study findings and their caveats: Fetal gammadelta thymocyte repertoires were previously reported to be enriched for TRDV2, TRGV8 and TRGV9 usage, low N additions and public CDR3s compared with post-natal repertoires.

This clone is assessed as large (0.1 to 1%). Its antigen remains undetermined. Base quality data are lacking; no much larger clone is found one base away. This CDR3 is also generated by other DNA sequences in the sample. V ends up 0 bases short and J 4 bases short, with an unmatched junction base count of 0. Including the terminal cysteine and phenylalanine, the CDR3 comprises 13 residues. The only DNA kept is the CDR3, 39 bases in frame from the first base. CDR1 and CDR2 (GEAIGNYY, EKD) derive from the germline V gene. This TCR came from a human fetus. The specimen was non-Vgamma9Vdelta2 gamma-delta T cells from the thymus. The cell subset or site label corresponds to: CD3+gammadeltaTCR+ thymocytes not co-expressing Vgamma9 and Vdelta2. The chain was built from TRDV2 and TRDJ1; 8 junctional bases match TRDD3. The encoded CDR3 is CACDTGGYDKLIF. The DNA sequence reads TGTGCCTGTGACACCGGGGGATACGATAAACTCATCTTT.